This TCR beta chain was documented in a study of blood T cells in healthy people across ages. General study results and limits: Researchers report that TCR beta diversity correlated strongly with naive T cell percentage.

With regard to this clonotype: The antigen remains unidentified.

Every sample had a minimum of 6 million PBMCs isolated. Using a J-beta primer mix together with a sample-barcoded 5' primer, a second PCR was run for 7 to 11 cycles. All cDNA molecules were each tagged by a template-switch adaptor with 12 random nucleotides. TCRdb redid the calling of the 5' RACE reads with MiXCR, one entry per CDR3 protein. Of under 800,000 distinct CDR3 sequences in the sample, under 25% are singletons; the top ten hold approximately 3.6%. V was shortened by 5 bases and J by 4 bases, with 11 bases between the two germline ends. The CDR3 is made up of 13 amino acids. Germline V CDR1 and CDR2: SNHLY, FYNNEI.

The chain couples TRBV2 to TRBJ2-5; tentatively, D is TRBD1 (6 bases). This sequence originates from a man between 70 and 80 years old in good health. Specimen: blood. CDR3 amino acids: CASSYRVGETQYF. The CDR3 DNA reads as TGTGCCAGCAGTTACAGGGTTGGAGAGACCCAGTACTTC.